This T cell receptor (beta chain) appears in the sequencing data of a study of T cell responses to AZD1222 COVID-19 vaccine. Sequencing used immunoSEQ multiplex PCR; TCRdb keeps in-frame clones, though not all of them. Of approximately 140,000 clones listed, roughly 91% are singletons. Whole-study results and caveats: Spike as a whole was targeted by vaccine-associated CD4 TCRs, dominant at 160-218 and 743-854. Only a handful of AZD1222 recipients, several in all, had baseline seropositivity. Spike-specific TCR breadth and depth rose after two AZD1222 doses. White British people made up most donors, females outnumbered males, and clonal diversity was possibly underestimated.

Germline CDR1 and CDR2: SGHNT and YYREEE (reference sequence). Trimming stripped 0 bases from V and 9 bases from J, with 6 bases between. CDR3 length: 11 amino acids. As for this clone: Its antigen is unknown.

The chain recombines TRBV5-4 with TRBJ1-1, with D unclear. This TCR was recovered from an adult in good health. The material sequenced was peripheral blood, taken on day 0 of AZD1222 vaccination. DNA for the CDR3: TGTGCCAGCAGCTTGGGATACCAAGCTTTCTTT. Amino acid sequence: CASSLGYQAFF.